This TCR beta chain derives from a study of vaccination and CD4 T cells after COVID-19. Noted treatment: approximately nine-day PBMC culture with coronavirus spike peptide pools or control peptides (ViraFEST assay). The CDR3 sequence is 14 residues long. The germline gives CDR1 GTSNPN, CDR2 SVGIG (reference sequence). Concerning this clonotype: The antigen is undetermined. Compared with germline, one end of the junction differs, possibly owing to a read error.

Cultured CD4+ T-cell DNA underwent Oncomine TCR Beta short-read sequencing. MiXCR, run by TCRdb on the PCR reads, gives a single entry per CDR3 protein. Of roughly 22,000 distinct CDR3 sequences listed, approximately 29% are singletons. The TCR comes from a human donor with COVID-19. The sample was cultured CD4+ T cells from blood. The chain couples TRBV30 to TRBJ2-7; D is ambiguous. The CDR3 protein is CTWSVPVFTYEQYF. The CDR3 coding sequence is TGTACCTGGAGTGTACCGGTATTTACCTACGAGCAGTACTTC.